A single TCR beta chain is shown here with its context. No antigen is known for it. No cell sorting was done before RNA was extracted from the tissue. More than 3 cm separated this lung sample from the edge of the tumor. The library came from three nested PCR rounds adapted from ARM-PCR protocols. TCRdb fed the multiplex PCR reads into MiXCR, producing one record per CDR3 protein. This sample has about 80,000 distinct CDR3 sequences, with 80% to 90% found just once. The entry originates in a study of tumor and adjacent non-tumor tissue in lung cancer. Background on the study: The patients, 10 or so men and 5 or 6 women, were roughly 30 to 80 with stage I to III disease.

Study results and caveats: Significantly higher TCR diversity was found in tumor than normal lung. Normal lung showed higher cumulative top 100 clone frequency than tumor.

The CDR3 is 14 amino acids. V was pared by 3 bases and J by 11 bases, with 17 bases between. Sequenced input: distant non-tumor lung tissue. The TCR sequence derives from a man in his fifties or sixties with non-small cell lung cancer. V and J are TRBV12-3 or TRBV12-4 and TRBJ1-5, with D perhaps matching TRBD1 (6 bases). The CDR3 DNA reads TGTGCCAGCAGTTTGGGCGGGCTTGGACAGACCCAGCATTTT. Amino acids: CASSLGGLGQTQHF.